One and the same sample provided the 18 T cell receptor beta chains below, sequenced in a study of blood T cell repertoires in COVID-19. Measured with immunoSEQ multiplex PCR; TCRdb has only the in-frame clones, and not every one. The table records about 26,000 clones, around 82% of them present only once. Sequencing input: peripheral blood. These receptors all stem from a man older than 75 with active or convalescent COVID-19.

The V gene is TRBV7-9, the J gene TRBJ2-7; TRBD1 aligns across 7 bases. This CDR3 is 15 amino acids long. The germline V gene has CDR1 SEHNR and CDR2 FQNEAQ (reference sequence). V lost 4 bases to trimming and J lost 7 bases; unmatched junction nucleotides: 13. The CDR3 region has the DNA TGTGCCAGCAGCTCCGGGGACAGTCGGGCTGGGGAGCAGTACTTC. It encodes CASSSGDSRAGEQYF.

The rearrangement joins TRBV7-2 to TRBJ1-3; D uncertain. The germline V gene has CDR1 SGHTA and CDR2 FQGNSA. Trimming pared 3 bases from V and 2 bases from J, leaving 5 bases between. The CDR3 covers 13 residues. In nucleotides, the CDR3 is TGTGCCAGCAGCTTCGACACTGGAAACACCATATATTTT. This encodes CASSFDTGNTIYF.

This chain joins TRBV3-1 (or the pseudogene TRBV3-2) and TRBJ2-3; no reliable D call. Trimming took 2 bases from V and 6 from J, leaving 9 bases between them. Per germline, CDR1 LGHDT and CDR2 YNNKEL (reference sequence). The CDR3 consists of 13 residues. DNA for the CDR3: TGTGCCAGCAGCCAACCCTCCCAGGATACGCAGTATTTT. Its translation: CASSQPSQDTQYF.

The V and J genes are TRBV29-1 and TRBJ1-5; possible D gene TRBD1, 5 bases. Germline CDR1 and CDR2: SQVTM and ANQGSEA. This CDR3 spans 15 amino acids. Trimming removed 1 base at V and 6 bases at J, with 16 bases between. The DNA of the CDR3 is TGCAGCGTTGAAGCCCCGGGGGGTTCGGGTCAGCCCCAGCATTTT. It is translated as CSVEAPGGSGQPQHF.

This rearrangement joins TRBV5-1 to TRBJ2-1, with TRBD2 matching over 9 bases. This CDR3 has 15 residues. Germline V lookup: CDR1 SGHRS, CDR2 YFSETQ. J gave up 8 bases and V 2 bases, and 8 bases lay outside the gene matches. CDR3: CASSLGFSGSDEQFF. CDR3 coding DNA: TGCGCCAGCAGCTTAGGTTTTAGCGGGAGTGATGAGCAGTTCTTC.

The genes are TRBV6-5 and TRBJ1-6; 8 nucleotides align to TRBD1. Per the germline V gene, CDR1 is MNHEY and CDR2 is SVGAGI. The CDR3 spans 12 residues. The trim removed 11 bases at V and 10 bases at J, leaving 7 bases unmatched. The CDR3 region is CAGGQGRSPLHF. In nucleotides, the CDR3 is TGTGCCGGTGGACAGGGAAGATCACCCCTCCACTTT.

The V call is TRBV6-6, the J call TRBJ1-5; the match to TRBD1 covers 9 bases. Germline lookup yields CDR1 MNHNY and CDR2 SVGAGI (reference sequence). The CDR3 extends over 13 amino acids. The V segment lost 7 bases and the J segment 4 bases; nucleotides outside the gene matches: 2. In DNA form, the CDR3 reads TGTGCCAGCATTGGGACAGGGAATCAGCCCCAGCATTTT. This encodes CASIGTGNQPQHF.

This clone was seen a handful of times. The CDR3 reads CATSRVGGINTQYF. The DNA for the CDR3 is TGTGCCACCAGCAGAGTAGGAGGGATAAATACGCAGTATTTT. The gene calls are TRBV15 and TRBJ2-3; D might be TRBD2 (6 bases). Germline V gene data show CDR1 as LNHNV and CDR2 as YYDKDF (reference sequence). V was shortened by 1 base and J by 7 bases, with 12 bases between the two germline ends. The CDR3 sequence is 14 residues long.

V gene TRBV7-9 combines with J gene TRBJ2-1; the match to TRBD2 covers 8 bases. The CDR3 runs to 19 residues. Losses at the gene ends were 5 bases for V and 4 bases for J; bases not matched to a gene: 19. CDR1 SEHNR and CDR2 FQNEAQ come from the germline V gene (reference sequence). The CDR3 nucleotides read TGTGCCAGCAGCCCTATAAGGGGGGGGCTAGCGGGCGATTACAATGAGCAGTTCTTC. Translated: CASSPIRGGLAGDYNEQFF. Full variable domain (missing parts from reference TRBV7-9 and TRBJ2-1): DTGVSQNPRHKITKRGQNVTFRCDPISEHNRLYWYRQTLGQGPEFLTYFQNEAQLEKSRLLSDRFSAERPKGSFSTLEIQRTEQGDSAMYLCASSPIRGGLAGDYNEQFFGPGTRLTVL.

The chain links TRBV9 to TRBJ1-1; D is unresolved. Germline CDR1 reads SGDLS; CDR2 reads YYNGEE. CDR3 length equals 14 residues. Trimming shortened V by 0 bases and J by 5 bases, and 11 bases separated the two germline ends. CDR3 DNA: TGTGCCAGCAGCGTAGAGCCCGCTATTACTGAAGCTTTCTTT. Translated: CASSVEPAITEAFF.

V is TRBV10-3 and J is TRBJ2-2; 9 bases map to TRBD2. This CDR3 is 16 amino acids long. V trimming: 5 bases; J trimming: 6 bases; junction bases outside the gene matches: 10. CDR1 is ENHRY and CDR2 is SYGVKD in the germline V gene. CDR3 protein: CAISHQGLARPGELFF. The CDR3 nucleotides are TGTGCCATCAGTCACCAGGGACTAGCTCGTCCCGGGGAGCTGTTTTTT.

The J gene is TRBJ2-1, the V gene TRBV9, with 8 bases lining up with TRBD2. CDR1 SGDLS and CDR2 YYNGEE come from the germline V gene. The CDR3 is 15 amino acids. V lost 2 bases, J lost 3 bases, and 4 bases stayed unmatched. As DNA, the CDR3 is TGTGCCAGCAGCGTTGGACTAGCATTCTACAATGAGCAGTTCTTC. This encodes CASSVGLAFYNEQFF.

The DNA for the CDR3 is TGTGCCAGCAGCTTAGGCCAACTGAGTGAAAAACTGTTTTTT. This codes for CASSLGQLSEKLFF. The chain joins TRBV7-9 to TRBJ1-4; D unresolved. This CDR3 contains 14 residues. The ends were cut back, 1 base at V and 7 bases at J, with 10 bases in the middle. The germline V gene has CDR1 SEHNR and CDR2 FQNEAQ (reference sequence).

The sample holds one count of this clone. The rearrangement joins TRBV7-9 to TRBJ2-7; the D gene is possibly TRBD1 (6 bases). Germline CDR1 and CDR2: SEHNR and FQNEAQ (reference sequence). The CDR3 covers 14 residues. The ends were cut back, 1 base at V and 6 bases at J, with 13 bases in the middle. DNA of the CDR3: TGTGCCAGCAGCTTAGGGGGGCAGGGAACCGAGCAGTACTTC. It specifies CASSLGGQGTEQYF.

The rearrangement links TRBV2 to TRBJ1-2, with 7 positions matching TRBD1. The CDR3 consists of 13 residues. V shed 0 bases and J 6 bases; nucleotides not matched to a gene: 1. The germline CDR1 and CDR2 sequences are SNHLY and FYNNEI. The CDR3, as DNA: TGTGCCAGCAGTGAAGCGAGGGGGCATGGCTACACCTTC. This gives the protein CASSEARGHGYTF.

On this clone itself: An end of the junction does not agree with germline; a read error may underlie this. V gene TRBV5-4 combines with J gene TRBJ2-1; tentatively, D is TRBD2 (6 bases). Germline values: CDR1 SGHNT, CDR2 YYREEE (reference sequence). There are 11 residues in the CDR3. The CDR3 loop is CASSSGTPLVF. The CDR3 DNA reads TGTGCCAGCAGCTCCGGGACTCCTCTTGTCTTC. Full variable domain (rest looked up from reference TRBV5-4 and TRBJ2-1): ETGVTQSPTHLIKTRGQQVTLRCSSQSGHNTVSWYQQALGQGPQFIFQYYREEENGRGNFPPRFSGLQFPNYSSELNVNALELDDSALYLCASSSGTPLVFGPGTRLTVL.

This chain links TRBV5-1 with TRBJ2-5; D is unresolved. Germline CDR1 reads SGHRS; CDR2 reads YFSETQ. Trimming shortened V by 4 bases and J by 4 bases, and 14 bases separated the two germline ends. CDR3 length: 14 amino acids. CDR3 protein: CASSPNGPVETQYF. The CDR3 DNA sequence: TGCGCCAGCAGCCCAAACGGTCCTGTAGAGACCCAGTACTTC.

This chain uses TRBV5-8 with TRBJ1-2; 8 bases agree with TRBD1. From germline, CDR1 is SGHTS and CDR2 YDEGEE. The CDR3 totals 15 residues. The trim removed 3 bases at V and 4 bases at J, leaving 8 bases unmatched. DNA for the CDR3: TGTGCCAGCAGCTCAGGCCGACAGGGGCTCTATGGCTACACCTTC. Residues: CASSSGRQGLYGYTF.